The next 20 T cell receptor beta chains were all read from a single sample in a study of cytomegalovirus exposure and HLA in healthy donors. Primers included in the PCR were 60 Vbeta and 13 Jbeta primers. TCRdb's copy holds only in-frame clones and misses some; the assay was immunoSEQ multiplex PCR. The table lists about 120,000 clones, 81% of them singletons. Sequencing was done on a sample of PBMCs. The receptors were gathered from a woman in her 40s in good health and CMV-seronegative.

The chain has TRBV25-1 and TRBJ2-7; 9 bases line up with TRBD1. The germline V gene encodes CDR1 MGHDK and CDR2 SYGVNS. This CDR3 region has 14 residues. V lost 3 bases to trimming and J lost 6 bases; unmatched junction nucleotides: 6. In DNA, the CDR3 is TGTGCCAGCAGTGAGGGACAGGGCGGCGGCGAGCAGTACTTC. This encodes CASSEGQGGGEQYF.

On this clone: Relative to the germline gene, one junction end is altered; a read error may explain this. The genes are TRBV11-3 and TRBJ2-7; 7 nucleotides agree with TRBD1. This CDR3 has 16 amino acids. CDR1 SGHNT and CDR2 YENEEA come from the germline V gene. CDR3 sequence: CASSLGTSGQAYEQYF. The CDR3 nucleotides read TGTGCCAGCAGTTTAGGAACCTCCGGACAGGCCTACGAGCAGTACTTC.

The DNA for the CDR3 is TGCGCCAGCAGCTTGGCTCCGGGTGGCACAGATACGCAGTATTTT. Its translation is CASSLAPGGTDTQYF. The V call is TRBV5-1, the J call TRBJ2-3, with unresolved D. CDR3 length: 15 amino acids. Trimming removed 0 bases at V and 1 base at J, with 9 bases between. In germline, CDR1 is SGHRS, CDR2 YFSETQ. Supplemented by reference TRBV5-1 and TRBJ2-3, the full variable domain reads KAGVTQTPRYLIKTRGQQVTLSCSPISGHRSVSWYQQTPGQGLQFLFEYFSETQRNKGNFPGRFSGRQFSNSRSEMNVSTLELGDSALYLCASSLAPGGTDTQYFGPGTRLTVL.

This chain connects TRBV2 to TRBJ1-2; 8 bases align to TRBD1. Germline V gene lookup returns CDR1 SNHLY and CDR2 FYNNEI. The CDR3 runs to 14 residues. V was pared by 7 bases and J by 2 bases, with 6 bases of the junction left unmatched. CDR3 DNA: TGTGCCAGCAAAACGGACAGGGCCAACTATGGCTACACCTTC. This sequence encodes CASKTDRANYGYTF.

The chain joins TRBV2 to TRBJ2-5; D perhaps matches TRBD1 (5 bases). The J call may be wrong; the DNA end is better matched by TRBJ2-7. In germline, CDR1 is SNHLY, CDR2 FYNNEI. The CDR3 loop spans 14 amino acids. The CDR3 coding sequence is TGTGCCAGCAGTGAAATTGCAGGGTACAACGAGCAGTACTTC. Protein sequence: CASSEIAGYNEQYF.

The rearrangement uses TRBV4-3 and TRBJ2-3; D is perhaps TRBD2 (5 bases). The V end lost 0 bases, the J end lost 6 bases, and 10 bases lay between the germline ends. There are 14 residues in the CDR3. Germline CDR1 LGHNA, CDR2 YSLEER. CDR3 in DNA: TGCGCCAGCAGCCAAGATCGGGCTAGCGATACGCAGTATTTT. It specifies CASSQDRASDTQYF.

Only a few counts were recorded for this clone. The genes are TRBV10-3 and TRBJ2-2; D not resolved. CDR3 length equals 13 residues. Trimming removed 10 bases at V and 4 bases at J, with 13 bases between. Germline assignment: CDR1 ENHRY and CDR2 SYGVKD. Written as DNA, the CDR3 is TGTGCCAGCACAAGCGTATTCACCGGGGAGCTGTTTTTT. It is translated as CASTSVFTGELFF.

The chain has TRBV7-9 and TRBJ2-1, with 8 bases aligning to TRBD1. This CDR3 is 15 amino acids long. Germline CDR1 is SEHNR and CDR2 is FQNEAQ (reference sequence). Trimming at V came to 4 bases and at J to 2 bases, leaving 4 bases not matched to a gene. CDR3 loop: CASSSDRATYNEQFF. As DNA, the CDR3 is TGTGCCAGCAGCTCGGACAGGGCGACCTACAATGAGCAGTTCTTC.

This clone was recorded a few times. The CDR3 reads CASSPEAGVNTGELFF. Written as DNA, the CDR3 is TGTGCCAGCTCACCGGAAGCGGGAGTCAACACCGGGGAGCTGTTTTTT. The gene calls are TRBV18 and TRBJ2-2, with TRBD2 identical over 8 bases. Looked up from germline, CDR1 is KGHSH and CDR2 is LQKENI. The CDR3 has 16 residues. V lost 3 bases, J lost 2 bases, and 5 bases stayed unmatched.

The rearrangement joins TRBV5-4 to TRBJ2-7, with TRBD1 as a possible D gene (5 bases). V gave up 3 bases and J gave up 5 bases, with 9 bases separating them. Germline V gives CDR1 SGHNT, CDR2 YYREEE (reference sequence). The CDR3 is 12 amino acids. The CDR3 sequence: CASSSRQNEQYF. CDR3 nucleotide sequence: TGTGCCAGCAGCTCCCGACAGAACGAGCAGTACTTC.

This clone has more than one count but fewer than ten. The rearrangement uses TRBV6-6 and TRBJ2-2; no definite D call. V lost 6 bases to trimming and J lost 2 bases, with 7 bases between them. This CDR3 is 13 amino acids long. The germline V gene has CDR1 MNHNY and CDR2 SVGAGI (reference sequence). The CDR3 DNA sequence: TGTGCCAGCAGCTCGAGTAACACCGGGGAGCTGTTTTTT. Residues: CASSSSNTGELFF.

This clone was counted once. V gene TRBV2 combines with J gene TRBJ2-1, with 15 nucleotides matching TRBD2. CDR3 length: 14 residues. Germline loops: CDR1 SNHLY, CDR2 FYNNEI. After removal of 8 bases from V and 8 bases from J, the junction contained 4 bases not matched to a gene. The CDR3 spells CASEGLAGGDEQFF. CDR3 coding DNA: TGTGCCAGCGAGGGACTAGCGGGGGGCGATGAGCAGTTCTTC. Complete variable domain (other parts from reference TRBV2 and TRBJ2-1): EPEVTQTPSHQVTQMGQEVILRCVPISNHLYFYWYRQILGQKVEFLVSFYNNEISEKSEIFDDQFSVERPDGSNFTLKIRSTKLEDSAMYFCASEGLAGGDEQFFGPGTRLTVL.

CDR3 loop: CASSLGQASSGNTIYF. Here the CDR3 DNA reads TGCGCCAGCAGCTTAGGACAGGCGAGCTCTGGAAACACCATATATTTT. The chain recombines TRBV5-1 with TRBJ1-3; 7 bases fit TRBD1. Germline-derived CDR1 and CDR2 are SGHRS and YFSETQ. The CDR3 runs to 16 residues. The J segment lost 0 bases and the V segment lost 2 bases, leaving 5 bases of the junction unmatched.

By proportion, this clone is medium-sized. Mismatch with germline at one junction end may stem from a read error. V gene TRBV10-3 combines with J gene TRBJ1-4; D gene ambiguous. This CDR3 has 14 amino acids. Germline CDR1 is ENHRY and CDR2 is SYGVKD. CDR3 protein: CAISDPNGDERLFF. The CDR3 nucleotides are TGTGCCATCAGTGACCCCAACGGAGATGAAAGACTGTTTTTT.

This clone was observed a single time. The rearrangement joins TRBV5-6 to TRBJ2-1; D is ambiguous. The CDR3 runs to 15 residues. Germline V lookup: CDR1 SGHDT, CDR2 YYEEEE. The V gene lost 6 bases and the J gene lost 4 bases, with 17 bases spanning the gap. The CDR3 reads CASTPPNSLYNEQFF. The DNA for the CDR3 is TGTGCCAGCACCCCCCCGAACTCCCTTTACAATGAGCAGTTCTTC.

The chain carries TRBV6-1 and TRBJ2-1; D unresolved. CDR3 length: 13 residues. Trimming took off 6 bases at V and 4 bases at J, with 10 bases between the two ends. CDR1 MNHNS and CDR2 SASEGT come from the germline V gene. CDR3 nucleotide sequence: TGTGCCAGCAGCCTGAACAGTTACAATGAGCAGTTCTTC. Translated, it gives CASSLNSYNEQFF.

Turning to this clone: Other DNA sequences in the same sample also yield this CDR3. Here the CDR3 reads CASRGQGRLEKLFF. The CDR3 coding sequence is TGTGCCAGCAGGGGACAGGGGCGATTGGAAAAACTGTTTTTT. The chain couples TRBV6-1 to TRBJ1-4, with 10 bases lining up with TRBD1. Germline V gives CDR1 MNHNS, CDR2 SASEGT. V was clipped by 6 bases and J by 8 bases; unmatched bases: 6. There are 14 residues in the CDR3.

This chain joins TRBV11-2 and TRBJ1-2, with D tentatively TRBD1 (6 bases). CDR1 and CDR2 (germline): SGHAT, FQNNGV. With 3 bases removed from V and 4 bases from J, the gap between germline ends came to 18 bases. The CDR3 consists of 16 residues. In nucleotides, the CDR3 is TGTGCCAGCAGCTTCCGGGACACCGAGATTTCCTATGGCTACACCTTC. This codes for CASSFRDTEISYGYTF.

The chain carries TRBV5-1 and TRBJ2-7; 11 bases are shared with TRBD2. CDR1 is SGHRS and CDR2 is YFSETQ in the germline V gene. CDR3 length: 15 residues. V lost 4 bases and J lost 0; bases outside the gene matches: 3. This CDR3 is CASSPTSGTSYEQYF. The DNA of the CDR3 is TGCGCCAGCAGCCCGACTAGCGGGACCTCCTACGAGCAGTACTTC.

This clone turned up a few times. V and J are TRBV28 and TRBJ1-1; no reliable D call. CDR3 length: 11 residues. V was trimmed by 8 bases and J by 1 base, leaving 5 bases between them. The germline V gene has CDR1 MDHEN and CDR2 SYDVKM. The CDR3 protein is CASLGNTEAFF. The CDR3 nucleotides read TGTGCCAGCCTAGGGAACACTGAAGCTTTCTTT.